Following are 13 T cell receptor beta chains from one sample sequenced in a study of cytomegalovirus exposure and HLA in healthy donors. Vbeta (60) and Jbeta (13) primers were used in the PCR. The data were produced by immunoSEQ multiplex PCR, yet TCRdb's version contains in-frame clones alone and is incomplete. The sample records about 120,000 clones, over 75% being singletons. The sequenced sample was PBMCs. Source of these receptors: a man aged 25-45 years in good health and CMV-seronegative.

This rearrangement joins TRBV6-4 to TRBJ2-1, with D perhaps TRBD1 (5 bases). CDR1 is MRHNA and CDR2 is SNTAGT in the germline V gene. Trimming took 6 bases from V and 0 from J, leaving 9 bases between them. The CDR3 spans 14 residues. The CDR3 is CASRQGASYNEQFF. DNA of the CDR3: TGTGCCAGCAGGCAGGGTGCCTCCTACAATGAGCAGTTCTTC.

The chain joins TRBV6-1 to TRBJ2-5, with 12 nucleotides matching TRBD2. The length of the CDR3 is 20 residues. Germline trimming cut 2 bases from V and 4 bases from J; bases unmatched to any gene: 17. CDR1 is MNHNS and CDR2 is SASEGT in the germline V gene. DNA of the CDR3: TGTGCCAGCAGTGAACGCAGACTGCTAGCGGGGGGGCCAAGTATAGAGACCCAGTACTTC. Its protein product is CASSERRLLAGGPSIETQYF.

J is TRBJ1-5 and V is TRBV4-1, with 8 bases fitting TRBD1. This CDR3 is 15 amino acids long. CDR1 MGHRA and CDR2 YSYEKL come from the germline V gene. Trimming removed 9 bases from V and 2 bases from J; junction bases left unmatched: 9. The CDR3 region is CASRQGHDGNQPQHF. The CDR3 nucleotides read TGCGCCAGTCGACAGGGGCATGATGGCAATCAGCCCCAGCATTTT.

This chain connects TRBV25-1 to TRBJ1-2; D is uncertain. The CDR3 is 12 residues long. CDR1 is MGHDK, CDR2 SYGVNS, per germline. Trimming removed 8 bases from V and 3 bases from J, with 10 bases in between. The CDR3 region has the DNA TGTGCCAGCCGTAGACGGGACTATGGCTACACCTTC. This sequence encodes CASRRRDYGYTF.

CDR3 nucleotide sequence: TGTGCTAGTGGTCGCAATGAGCAGTTCTTC. This codes for CASGRNEQFF. The V gene is TRBV12-5, the J gene TRBJ2-1; D unclear. The CDR3 covers 10 residues. V gave up 5 bases and J gave up 6 bases, with 2 bases separating them. Per germline, CDR1 LGHNT and CDR2 FRNRAP.

V is TRBV7-9 and J is TRBJ2-2; 7 bases are shared with TRBD2. Looked up from germline, CDR1 is SEHNR and CDR2 is FQNEAQ (reference sequence). The CDR3 has 15 residues. V trimming: 3 bases; J trimming: 4 bases; junction bases outside the gene matches: 5. CDR3 sequence: CASSLERGSTGELFF. CDR3 bases: TGTGCCAGCAGCTTGGAGCGGGGCTCCACCGGGGAGCTGTTTTTT.

This clone has just a few counts. The genes are TRBV27 and TRBJ2-1; 10 nucleotides align to TRBD1. The CDR3 sequence is 19 residues long. Losses at the gene ends were 6 bases for V and 0 bases for J; bases not matched to a gene: 14. The V gene's germline CDR1 is MNHEY and CDR2 SMNVEV (reference sequence). For the CDR3, the DNA is TGTGCCAGCAGGAGAACCCCGGGACAGGGGTCCCTCTCCTACAATGAGCAGTTCTTC. Residues: CASRRTPGQGSLSYNEQFF.

The CDR3 sequence: CASSQERYGYTF. Here the CDR3 DNA reads TGCGCCAGCAGCCAAGAGAGGTATGGCTACACCTTC. The genes are TRBV4-1 and TRBJ1-2; no definite D call. In germline, CDR1 is MGHRA, CDR2 YSYEKL. V was shortened by 0 bases and J by 5 bases, with 4 bases between the two germline ends. The CDR3 runs to 12 residues.

This clone is a singleton in its sample. This sequence joins TRBV5-1 and TRBJ2-3; 9 nucleotides agree with TRBD1. The length of the CDR3 is 15 residues. CDR1 SGHRS and CDR2 YFSETQ come from the germline V gene. V lost 0 bases and J lost 3; bases outside the gene matches: 2. For the CDR3, the DNA is TGCGCCAGCAGCTTGGGCGGACAGGGGACAGATACGCAGTATTTT. Protein sequence: CASSLGGQGTDTQYF.

The chain joins TRBV5-4 to TRBJ2-2, with D maybe TRBD2 (6 bases). The germline V gene encodes CDR1 SGHNT and CDR2 YYREEE (reference sequence). The CDR3 runs 15 residues. Trimming took off 5 bases at V and 4 bases at J, with 15 bases between the two ends. CDR3 nucleotides: TGTGCCAGCAGAGTCGGGACTTCGACCACCGGGGAGCTGTTTTTT. Its translation is CASRVGTSTTGELFF.

This clone appeared a few times. The chain links TRBV5-6 to TRBJ2-5; D perhaps matches TRBD2 (6 bases). Germline CDR1 SGHDT, CDR2 YYEEEE. The CDR3 runs 16 residues. V lost 0 bases and J 4 bases, leaving 16 bases between the germline ends. The CDR3 loop is CASSLGGVLGRETQYF. The CDR3 DNA reads as TGTGCCAGCAGCTTGGGGGGGGTACTAGGAAGAGAGACCCAGTACTTC. Full variable domain (outside the CDR3, taken from reference TRBV5-6 and TRBJ2-5): DAGVTQSPTHLIKTRGQQVTLRCSPKSGHDTVSWYQQALGQGPQFIFQYYEEEERQRGNFPDRFSGHQFPNYSSELNVNALLLGDSALYLCASSLGGVLGRETQYFGPGTRLLVL.

The rearrangement joins TRBV4-3 to TRBJ1-4, with 7 bases matching TRBD1. V shed 1 base, J shed 5 bases, and the junction held 4 bases outside the gene matches. The germline V gene has CDR1 LGHNA and CDR2 YSLEER. CDR3 length: 15 residues. CDR3 DNA sequence: TGCGCCAGCAGCCAAGCCGGGACAGTGAATGAAAAACTGTTTTTT. This encodes CASSQAGTVNEKLFF.

This chain joins TRBV7-2 and TRBJ1-1; 10 nucleotides align to TRBD1. Per germline, CDR1 SGHTA and CDR2 FQGNSA. The CDR3 length is 14 residues. The V gene end was trimmed by 4 bases and the J gene end by 4 bases; junction bases not matched to a gene: 3. CDR3 DNA sequence: TGTGCCAGCAGCTGGACAGGGGGAGGCACTGAAGCTTTCTTT. Amino acid sequence: CASSWTGGGTEAFF.